The rows below give T cell receptor beta chains drawn from one sample of a study of tumor and adjacent non-tumor tissue in lung cancer. TCRdb fed the multiplex PCR reads into MiXCR, producing one record per CDR3 protein. Among over 85,000 distinct CDR3 sequences listed, approximately 87% were seen once. Sequenced material: lung tumor tissue. The receptors were gathered from a man in his 70s with non-small cell lung cancer. CDR3s include the opening cysteine and the closing phenylalanine or tryptophan. A row's size may be missing; if present it is once, few, many or a size class.

abundance	v_gene	CDR3aa
NA	TRBV6-2/TRBV6-3	CASSYRAPQTDPQYF
NA	TRBV5-4	CASSLGGTVGTEYF
NA	TRBV10-3	CAFGRGGVSGNQPQHF
NA	TRBV6-1	CASTLRWGTGSNEEFF
NA	TRBV6-5	CANSYSYGKNSSLHF
NA	TRBV12-5	CASGFDINQPQNF
many	TRBV6-5	CASSTRSGRFNEQFF
medium-sized	TRBV7-9	CASSSSPPGYTF
NA	TRBV11-2	CASCLCGGRQYPSTDKLYF
NA	TRBV11-3	CVSSFRDRTLNSESFF
NA	TRBV10-3	CAISELGGQRVDQPQRF
NA	TRBV12-3/TRBV12-4	CASSFGRLIRDEQFF
NA	TRBV11-2	CASSSQWPYNSPLHF
NA	TRBV6-2/TRBV6-3	CASDVGLRAYEQYF
NA	TRBV6-6	CASGGEHGFAKNIQYF
NA	TRBV6-1	CAISTALNEKLFF
many	TRBV11-2	CASSLNREEAFF
once	TRBV11-2	CASVWGSSATSYNEKLF
NA	TRBV12-3/TRBV12-4	CASRAAGNNEQSF
once	TRBV11-2	CVSSRCGTNNEKLFF
NA	TRBV13	CASSPERSGYKQYF
NA	TRBV6-6	CGSSITGGFNQPQHF
NA	TRBV4-2	CASSQGGTPTYKEQFF
NA	TRBV6-6	CASNYFEWGQNSNQPQHF
NA	TRBV5-6	CASSHTGGGRAKNIQYF
once	TRBV29-1	CSAEDQGLNTEAFF
NA	TRBV5-5	CASMGQVRGTEAFF
NA	TRBV4-2	CSNSLQGTGDQPQHF
many	TRBV9	CASSEDLMNTEAFF
few	TRBV12-3/TRBV12-4	CASSSDRGQVTSYF
NA	TRBV29-1	CSVEGDWEQYF
once	TRBV5-4	CTSSLVTSYGYTF
medium-sized	TRBV11-1	CASSLGQWGVNTEAFF
NA	TRBV4-1	CASIRTLAGEGDEKYF
NA	TRBV11-2	CISSLDLAGRITDTQYF
NA	TRBV5-4	CTSSLQGPDTEYF
NA	TRBV12-3/TRBV12-4	CASSTTSGGSYEQYF
many	TRBV28	CASSLGTTLYEQYF
NA	TRBV12-5	CASGFDRYQLQHF
NA	TRBV4-2	CASSQEPGTYGDTF
NA	TRBV20-1	CSATRDRDASGTIYKQYF
NA	TRBV12-3/TRBV12-4	CAGRGQGVGQPQHF
NA	TRBV19	CASSIYEGAYEQYF
NA	TRBV6-6	CTSSHTGEPVKLFF
NA	TRBV29-1	CSVEKSETQNF
NA	TRBV5-5	CASSRRDRGSEHYF
large	TRBV29-1	CSVEDGTNEKLFF
few	TRBV10-1	CASSSGTGVNTEAFF
once	TRBV29-1	CSVGNGRSTEAFF
NA	TRBV4-2	CVSSQDPRPKLDEKLFF
NA	TRBV12-3/TRBV12-4	CASSFYRDRERAEAFF
many	TRBV28	CASSFRTAGETQYF
NA	TRBV10-2	CASSPGDRGMYTEAFF
NA	TRBV11-2	CASSPPAGTPTYEQHF
NA	TRBV6-5	CTGRSTGGSYNSPLHF
NA	TRBV6-1	CANTDATGSPGPLHF
NA	TRBV6-6	CARSYHRDRDQPQHF